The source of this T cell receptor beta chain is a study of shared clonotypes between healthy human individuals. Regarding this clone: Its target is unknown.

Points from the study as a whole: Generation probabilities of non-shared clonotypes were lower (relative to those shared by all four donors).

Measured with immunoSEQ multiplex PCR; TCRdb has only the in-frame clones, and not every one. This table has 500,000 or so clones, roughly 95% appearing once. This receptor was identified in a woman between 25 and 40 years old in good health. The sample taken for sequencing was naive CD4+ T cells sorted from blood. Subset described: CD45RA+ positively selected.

The CDR3 sequence is CASSFPLAGQGYEQYF. CDR3 bases: TGTGCCAGCAGTTTCCCACTAGCGGGGCAAGGCTACGAGCAGTACTTC. The genes are TRBV28 and TRBJ2-7, with 10 bases that match TRBD2. CDR3 length: 16 amino acids. The V gene's germline CDR1 is MDHEN and CDR2 SYDVKM. V was clipped by 3 bases and J by 3 bases; unmatched bases: 8.